This TCR beta chain was sequenced during a study of cytomegalovirus exposure and HLA in healthy donors. Study-wide findings and caveats: As was reported, the classifier diagnosed cytomegalovirus status with high specificity and sensitivity. An analysis done earlier found most TCR beta V segments productive about 90% or about 30% of the time.

A multiplex PCR was run with 60 Vbeta primers and 13 Jbeta primers. Measured with immunoSEQ multiplex PCR; TCRdb has only the in-frame clones, and not every one. The sample table sets out 100,000 to 150,000 clones. Germline-derived CDR1 and CDR2 are GTSNPN and SVGIG (reference sequence). The ends lost 1 base at V and 5 bases at J; junction bases unmatched: 6. This CDR3 contains 14 residues. Concerning this clone itself: Its antigen remains unknown.

This clonotype was obtained from a man between 18 and 29 years old in good health and CMV-seronegative. J is TRBJ1-1 and V is TRBV30; 8 bases map to TRBD1. Sequencing was done on a sample of PBMCs. The CDR3 nucleotides read TGTGCCTGGAGTGGGAGGACAGGGAGGACTGAAGCTTTCTTT. This translates into CAWSGRTGRTEAFF.